These T cell receptor beta chains were read from a single sample in a study of shared clonotypes between healthy human individuals. Assay used: immunoSEQ multiplex PCR; TCRdb lists only in-frame clones, some missing. Of around 340,000 clones in the sample, over 70% are singletons; the top ten hold 8% to 13%. The sequenced sample consisted of memory CD4+ T cells sorted from blood. These receptors were taken from a man aged 25-45 years in good health. Each CDR3 is given with its conserved first and last residue. D genes are given only for firm matches. Not every row has a clone size; where given, it reads once, few, many or a size class.

clone size	V gene	J gene	D gene	CDR3 DNA	CDR3 protein
.	TRBV27	TRBJ2-7	TRBD2	TGTGCCAGCAGGGGGGGGTTCAGCTCCTACGAGCAGTACTTC	CASRGGFSSYEQYF
.	TRBV2	TRBJ2-5	.	TGTGCCAGCAGCTTTCAAGAGACCCAGTACTTC	CASSFQETQYF
.	TRBV28	TRBJ1-4	TRBD1	TGTGCCAGCAGTTTCAGGGGGCTAGGTGAAAAACTGTTTTTT	CASSFRGLGEKLFF
.	TRBV7-2	TRBJ2-1	TRBD1	TGTGCCAGCAGCTTCGACAGGGAGAATGAGCAGTTCTTC	CASSFDRENEQFF
.	TRBV29-1	TRBJ2-7	TRBD1	TGCAGCGTTGCAATTTCCGGGACAGGGTCTAGCGAGCAGTACTTC	CSVAISGTGSSEQYF
once	TRBV4-1	TRBJ2-1	.	TGCGCCAGCAGCCAAGAGTGGGCAGGCTACAATGAGCAGTTCTTC	CASSQEWAGYNEQFF
.	TRBV6-1	TRBJ1-1	.	TGTGCCAGCAAATCAGGGAACACTGAAGCTTTCTTT	CASKSGNTEAFF
.	TRBV7-6	TRBJ2-1	.	TGTGCCAGCAGCTTAACCGCTTACAATGAGCAGTTCTTC	CASSLTAYNEQFF
many	TRBV28	TRBJ2-2	.	TGTGCCAGCAGTTTTTCGGCGAACACCGGGGAGCTGTTTTTT	CASSFSANTGELFF
.	TRBV28	TRBJ2-2	TRBD1	TGTGCCAGCAGACAGGGGAGTCTGGCCCCCGGGGAGCTGTTTTTT	CASRQGSLAPGELFF
.	TRBV7-9	TRBJ1-2	.	TGTGCCAGCAGCTCCCTCGGGGCAGCCTATGGCTACACCTTC	CASSSLGAAYGYTF
.	TRBV28	TRBJ2-7	.	TGTGCCAGCAGTGCAAAACGCCGGGCTTCGGGGGAGCAGTACTTC	CASSAKRRASGEQYF
.	TRBV5-1	TRBJ2-5	TRBD2	TGCGCCAGCAGCCCGCCTTGGGCTACTAGCGGCCAAGAGACCCAGTACTTC	CASSPPWATSGQETQYF
.	TRBV28	TRBJ2-7	TRBD1	TGTGCCAGCAGGCTCCTACAGGGGGCGAAGATATCTCCCTACGAGCAGTACTTC	CASRLLQGAKISPYEQYF
.	TRBV7-6	TRBJ2-7	TRBD1	TGTGCCAGCAGTTCAGCCGGGACAGGTCCCTACGAGCAGTACTTC	CASSSAGTGPYEQYF
.	TRBV7-9	TRBJ1-5	.	TGTGCCAGCAGCCCCCGGCAGGGCGATCAGCCCCAGCATTTT	CASSPRQGDQPQHF
few	TRBV9	TRBJ2-3	.	TGTGCCAGCAGCGTAGGAAGCGCCGGGGGTACAGATACGCAGTATTTT	CASSVGSAGGTDTQYF
few	TRBV28	TRBJ2-7	.	TGTGCCAGCACCCCTAAACTCAGGGCAGGGCTAAGAGCGCAGTACTTC	CASTPKLRAGLRAQYF
.	TRBV10-3	TRBJ2-7	.	TGTGCCATCAGCCAAAGAGGCGAGCAGTACTTC	CAISQRGEQYF
.	TRBV30	TRBJ1-5	.	TGTGCCTGGAGTGTCCGGGAAAATCAGCCCCAGCATTTT	CAWSVRENQPQHF
many	TRBV12-5	TRBJ2-3	.	TGTGCTAGTGGTTTAACCGGGAATACAGATACGCAGTATTTT	CASGLTGNTDTQYF
.	TRBV19	TRBJ1-5	.	TGTGCCAGTACCCTTGGGGTCTCCACTCAGCCCCAGCATTTT	CASTLGVSTQPQHF
.	TRBV11-2	TRBJ2-2	.	TGTGCCAGCAGCCTGGCGGGACTCAGAGGCTTCACCGGGGAGCTGTTTTTT	CASSLAGLRGFTGELFF
once	TRBV25-1	TRBJ2-3	.	TGTGCCAGCAGTGGGGGCAAGGAACAGAACACAGATACGCAGTATTTT	CASSGGKEQNTDTQYF
once	TRBV30	TRBJ2-3	.	TGTGCCTGGAGGAAAGGGGCTAACACAGATACGCAGTATTTT	CAWRKGANTDTQYF
many	TRBV11-2	TRBJ2-2	.	TGTGCCAGCAGCTTAATTGATAGAACCGGGGAGCTGTTTTTT	CASSLIDRTGELFF
.	TRBV6-1	TRBJ2-2	TRBD2	TGTGCCAGCAGGCCTAGCGGGACCGGGGAGCTGTTTTTT	CASRPSGTGELFF
once	TRBV29-1	TRBJ2-7	.	TGCAGCTGCAGGCCTAACTCCTACGAGCAGTACTTC	CSCRPNSYEQYF
.	TRBV19	TRBJ2-7	.	TGTGCCAGTAGTATTCTCGGACTCTCCTACGAGCAGTACTTC	CASSILGLSYEQYF
many	TRBV7-3	TRBJ1-2	.	TGTGCCAGCAGCGCGGACAGAAACTATGGCTACACCTTC	CASSADRNYGYTF
.	TRBV6-5	TRBJ2-3	.	TGTGCCAGCAGTTACTCGATAAGGGGGGATACGCAGTATTTT	CASSYSIRGDTQYF
once	TRBV6-1	TRBJ1-2	.	TGTGCCAGCAGCATGGACAGCCTCTATGGCTACACCTTC	CASSMDSLYGYTF
.	TRBV7-7	TRBJ2-2	TRBD2	TGTGCTAGCAGCTTAGCCGGCGGGAGGGGACCACCCGGGGAGCTGTTTTTT	CASSLAGGRGPPGELFF
.	TRBV7-2	TRBJ1-4	.	TGTGCCAGCAGCCGGGCGGCGGGGTGGGGTGAAAAACTGTTTTTT	CASSRAAGWGEKLFF
.	TRBV5-1	TRBJ2-1	.	TGCGCCAGCAGCGGAACATGGGGAAATGAGCAGTTCTTC	CASSGTWGNEQFF
.	TRBV10-3	TRBJ2-4	TRBD2	TGTGCCATCAGTGACCTAGCGGGGCTCCCGGACATTCAGTACTTC	CAISDLAGLPDIQYF
few	TRBV27	TRBJ2-6	.	TGTGCCAGCAGTTTAGCTCTACCTGGGGCCAACGTCCTGACTTTC	CASSLALPGANVLTF
once	TRBV29-1	TRBJ1-5	.	TGCAGCGTTGGAGGGTTGAATCAGCCCCAGCATTTT	CSVGGLNQPQHF
.	TRBV5-6	TRBJ2-3	TRBD2	TGTGCCAGCAGTTATGGACTAGTCGGGACTACGCAGTATTTT	CASSYGLVGTTQYF
few	TRBV18	TRBJ2-3	TRBD2	TGTGCCAGCTCGAGCGGACTAGCGGGCACAGATACGCAGTATTTT	CASSSGLAGTDTQYF
.	TRBV9	TRBJ2-1	TRBD2	TGTGCCAGCAGCGGGACTAGGACTGCAAGGGAGCAGTTCTTC	CASSGTRTAREQFF
.	TRBV19	TRBJ2-7	TRBD2	TGTGCCAGTAGTTTTACTAGCGCGACCTACGAGCAGTACTTC	CASSFTSATYEQYF
.	TRBV6-6	TRBJ2-6	.	TGTGCCAGCACCTCCGGGACCCAAGTGGGGGCCAACGTCCTGACTTTC	CASTSGTQVGANVLTF
.	TRBV6-4	TRBJ1-3	.	TGTGCCAGTAAACAAGGCTCTGGAAACACCATATATTTT	CASKQGSGNTIYF
.	TRBV10-3	TRBJ2-5	.	TGTGCCATCTCCCGCCTTGAGGCTAGCCTAGAGACCCAGTACTTC	CAISRLEASLETQYF
.	TRBV2	TRBJ2-6	.	TGTGCCAGCTGGGGGGCCGGGGCCAACGTCCTGACTTTC	CASWGAGANVLTF
.	TRBV5-1	TRBJ2-3	.	TGCGCCAGCAGCTTTGGGACGAGCACAGATACGCAGTATTTT	CASSFGTSTDTQYF
once	TRBV7-9	TRBJ2-7	.	TGTGCCAGCAAAGGGCAGGGAATTAAGGGCGAACAGTACTTC	CASKGQGIKGEQYF
few	TRBV7-8	TRBJ1-5	.	TGTGCCAGCAGCTTAGTCAGACGGGGCAATCAGCCCCAGCATTTT	CASSLVRRGNQPQHF
.	TRBV2	TRBJ2-1	TRBD2	TGTGCCAGCAGGGCGGGGGGCCATGAGCAGTTCTTC	CASRAGGHEQFF
.	TRBV6-4	TRBJ2-1	.	TGTGCCAGCAGTGTGGTAGCGGCTCCATACAATGAGCAGTTCTTC	CASSVVAAPYNEQFF
.	TRBV30	TRBJ2-5	TRBD2	TGTGCCTGGATCGCACGGCGGGGGGTAGCTGAGACCCAGTACTTC	CAWIARRGVAETQYF
few	TRBV6-6	TRBJ2-7	TRBD1	TGTGCCAGCAGGTCGGACAGGGCCTACGAGCAGTACTTC	CASRSDRAYEQYF